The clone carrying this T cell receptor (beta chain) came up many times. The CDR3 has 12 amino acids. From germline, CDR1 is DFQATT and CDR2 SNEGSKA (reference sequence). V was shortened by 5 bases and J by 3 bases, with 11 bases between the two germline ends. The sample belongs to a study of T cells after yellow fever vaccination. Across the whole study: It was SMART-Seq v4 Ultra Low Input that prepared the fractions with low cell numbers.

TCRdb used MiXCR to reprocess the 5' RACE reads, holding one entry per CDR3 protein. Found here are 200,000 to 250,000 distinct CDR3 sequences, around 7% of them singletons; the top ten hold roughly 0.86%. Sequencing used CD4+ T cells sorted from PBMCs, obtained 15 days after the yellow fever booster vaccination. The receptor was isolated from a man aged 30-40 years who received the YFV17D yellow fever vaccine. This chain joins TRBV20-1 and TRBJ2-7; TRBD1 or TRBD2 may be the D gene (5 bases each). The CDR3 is CSAGDGHYEQYF. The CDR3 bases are TGCAGTGCTGGGGACGGACACTACGAGCAGTACTTC.